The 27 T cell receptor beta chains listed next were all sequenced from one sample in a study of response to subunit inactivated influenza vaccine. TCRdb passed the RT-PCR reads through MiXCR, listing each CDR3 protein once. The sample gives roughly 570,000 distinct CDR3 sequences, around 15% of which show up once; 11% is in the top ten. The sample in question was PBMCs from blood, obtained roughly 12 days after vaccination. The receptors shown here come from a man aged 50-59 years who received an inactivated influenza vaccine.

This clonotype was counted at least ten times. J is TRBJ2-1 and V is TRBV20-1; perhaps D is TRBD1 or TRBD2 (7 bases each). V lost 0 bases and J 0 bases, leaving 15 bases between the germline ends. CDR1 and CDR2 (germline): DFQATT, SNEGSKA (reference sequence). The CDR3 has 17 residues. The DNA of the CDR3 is TGCAGTGCTAGAGATCCAGGGGGGGTCCACTCCTACAATGAGCAGTTCTTC. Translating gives CSARDPGGVHSYNEQFF.

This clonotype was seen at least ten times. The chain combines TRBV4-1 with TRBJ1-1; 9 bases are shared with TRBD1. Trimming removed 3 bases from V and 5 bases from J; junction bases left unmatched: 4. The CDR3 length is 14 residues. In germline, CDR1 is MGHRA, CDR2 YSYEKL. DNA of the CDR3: TGCGCCAGCAGCCAGGGACAGGGAAGGACTGAAGCTTTCTTT. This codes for CASSQGQGRTEAFF.

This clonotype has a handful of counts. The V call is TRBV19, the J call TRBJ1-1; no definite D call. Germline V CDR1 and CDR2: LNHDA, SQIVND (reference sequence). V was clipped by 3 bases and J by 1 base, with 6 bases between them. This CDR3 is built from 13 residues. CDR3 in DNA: TGTGCCAGTAGTATCGACTGGAACACTGAAGCTTTCTTT. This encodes CASSIDWNTEAFF.

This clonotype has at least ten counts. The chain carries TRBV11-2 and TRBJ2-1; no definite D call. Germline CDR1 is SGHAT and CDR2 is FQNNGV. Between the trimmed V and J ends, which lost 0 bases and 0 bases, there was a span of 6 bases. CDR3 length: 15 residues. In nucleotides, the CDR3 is TGTGCCAGCAGCTTAGATTTGAGCTCCTACAATGAGCAGTTCTTC. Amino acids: CASSLDLSSYNEQFF.

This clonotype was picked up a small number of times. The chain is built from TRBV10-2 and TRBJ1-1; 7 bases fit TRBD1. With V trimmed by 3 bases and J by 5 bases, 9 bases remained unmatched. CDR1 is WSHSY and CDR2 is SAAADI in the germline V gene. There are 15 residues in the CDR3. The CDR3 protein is CASSDLRGSGTEAFF. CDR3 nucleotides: TGCGCCAGCAGTGATCTCAGGGGGTCAGGGACTGAAGCTTTCTTT.

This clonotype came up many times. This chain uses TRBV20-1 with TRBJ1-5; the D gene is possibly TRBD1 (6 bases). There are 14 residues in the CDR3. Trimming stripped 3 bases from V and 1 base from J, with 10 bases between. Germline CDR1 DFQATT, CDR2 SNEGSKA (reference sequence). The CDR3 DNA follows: TGCAGTGCTAGGGCGGGGGCGAGCAATCAGCCCCAGCATTTT. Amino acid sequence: CSARAGASNQPQHF.

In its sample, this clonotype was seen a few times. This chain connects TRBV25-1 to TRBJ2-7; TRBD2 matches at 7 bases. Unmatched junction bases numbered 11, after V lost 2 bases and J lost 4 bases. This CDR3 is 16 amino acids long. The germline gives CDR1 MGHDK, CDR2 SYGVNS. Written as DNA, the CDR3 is TGTGCCAGCAGTGAAAGCGGGGCGGCCGGAGCGTACGAGCAGTACTTC. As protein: CASSESGAAGAYEQYF.

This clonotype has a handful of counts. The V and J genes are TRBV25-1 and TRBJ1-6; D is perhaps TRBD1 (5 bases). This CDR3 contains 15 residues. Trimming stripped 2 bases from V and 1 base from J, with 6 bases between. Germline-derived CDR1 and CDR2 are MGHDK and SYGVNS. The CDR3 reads CASSEQGSYNSPLHF. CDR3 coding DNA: TGTGCCAGCAGTGAACAGGGATCCTATAATTCACCCCTCCACTTT.

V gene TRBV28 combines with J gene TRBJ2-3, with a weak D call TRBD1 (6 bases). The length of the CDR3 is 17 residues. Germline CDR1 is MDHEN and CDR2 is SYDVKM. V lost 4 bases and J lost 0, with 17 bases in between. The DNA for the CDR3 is TGTGCCAGCAGTTCATCCACAGGGACATTCAGCACAGATACGCAGTATTTT. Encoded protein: CASSSSTGTFSTDTQYF.

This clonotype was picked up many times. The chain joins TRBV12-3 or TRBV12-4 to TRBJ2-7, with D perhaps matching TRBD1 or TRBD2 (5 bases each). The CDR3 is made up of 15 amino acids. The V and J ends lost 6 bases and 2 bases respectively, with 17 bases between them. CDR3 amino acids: CASSHPTGRPYEQYF. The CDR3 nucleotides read TGTGCCAGCAGCCACCCCACGGGACGTCCCTACGAGCAGTACTTC.

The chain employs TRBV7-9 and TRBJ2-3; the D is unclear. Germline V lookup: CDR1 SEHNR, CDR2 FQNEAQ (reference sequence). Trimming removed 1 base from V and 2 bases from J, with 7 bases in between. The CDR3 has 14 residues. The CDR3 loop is CASSLEYFTDTQYF. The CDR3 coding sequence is TGTGCCAGCAGCTTAGAGTACTTCACAGATACGCAGTATTTT.

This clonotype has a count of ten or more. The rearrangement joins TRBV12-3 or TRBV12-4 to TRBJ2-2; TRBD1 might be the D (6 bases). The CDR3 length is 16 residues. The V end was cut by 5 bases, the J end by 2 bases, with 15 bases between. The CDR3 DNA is TGTGCCAGCAGTGACGCAGGGGAATTAAACACCGGGGAGCTGTTTTTT. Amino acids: CASSDAGELNTGELFF.

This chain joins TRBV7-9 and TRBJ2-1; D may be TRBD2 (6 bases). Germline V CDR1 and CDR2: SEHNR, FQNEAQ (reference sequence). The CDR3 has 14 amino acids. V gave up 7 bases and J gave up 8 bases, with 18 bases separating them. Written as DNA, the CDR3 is TGTGCCAGCACACTTTTAGCGGCTTCGGATGAGCAGTTCTTC. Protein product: CASTLLAASDEQFF.

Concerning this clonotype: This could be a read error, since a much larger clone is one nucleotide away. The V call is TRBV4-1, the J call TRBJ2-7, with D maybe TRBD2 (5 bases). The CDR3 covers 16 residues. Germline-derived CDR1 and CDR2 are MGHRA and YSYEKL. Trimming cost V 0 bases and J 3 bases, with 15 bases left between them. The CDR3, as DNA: TGCGCCAGCAGCCAAGATCCGGGGTCAAGGAGCTACGAGCAGTACTTC. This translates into CASSQDPGSRSYEQYF.

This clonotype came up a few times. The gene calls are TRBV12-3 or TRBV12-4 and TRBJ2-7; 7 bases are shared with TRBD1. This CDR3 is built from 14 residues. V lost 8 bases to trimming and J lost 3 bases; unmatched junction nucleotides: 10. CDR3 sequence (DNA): TGTGCCAGCCGCACTACAGGGGCCCTCTACGAGCAGTACTTC. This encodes CASRTTGALYEQYF.

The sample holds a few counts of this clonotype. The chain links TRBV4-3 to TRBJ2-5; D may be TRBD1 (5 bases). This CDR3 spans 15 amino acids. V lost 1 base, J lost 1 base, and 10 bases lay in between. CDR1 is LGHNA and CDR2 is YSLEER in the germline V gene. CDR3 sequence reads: CASSQGRGIQETQYF. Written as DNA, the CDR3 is TGCGCCAGCAGCCAAGGAAGGGGAATCCAAGAGACCCAGTACTTC.

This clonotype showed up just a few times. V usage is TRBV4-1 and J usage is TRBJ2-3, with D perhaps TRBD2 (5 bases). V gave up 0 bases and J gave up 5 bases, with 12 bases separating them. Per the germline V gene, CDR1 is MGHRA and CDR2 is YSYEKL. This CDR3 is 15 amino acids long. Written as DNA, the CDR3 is TGCGCCAGCAGCCAAGAGAGCAGCGCGGGAGATACGCAGTATTTT. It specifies CASSQESSAGDTQYF.

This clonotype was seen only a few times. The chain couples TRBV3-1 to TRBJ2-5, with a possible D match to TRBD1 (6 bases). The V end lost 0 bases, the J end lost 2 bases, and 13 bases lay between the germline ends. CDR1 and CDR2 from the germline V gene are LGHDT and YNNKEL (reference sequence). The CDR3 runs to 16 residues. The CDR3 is CASSQESQGHQETQYF. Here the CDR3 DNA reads TGTGCCAGCAGCCAAGAATCACAGGGACATCAAGAGACCCAGTACTTC.

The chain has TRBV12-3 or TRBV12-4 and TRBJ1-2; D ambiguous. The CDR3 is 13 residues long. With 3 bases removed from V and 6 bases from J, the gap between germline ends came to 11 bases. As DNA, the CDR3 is TGTGCCAGCAGTTTGTTGGGGATCGATGGCTACACCTTC. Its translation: CASSLLGIDGYTF.

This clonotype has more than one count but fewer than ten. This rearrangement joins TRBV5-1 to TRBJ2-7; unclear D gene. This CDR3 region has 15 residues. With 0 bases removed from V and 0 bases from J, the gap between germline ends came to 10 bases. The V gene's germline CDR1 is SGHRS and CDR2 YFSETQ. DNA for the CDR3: TGCGCCAGCAGCTTGGGCGGCCGCAACTCCTACGAGCAGTACTTC. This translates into CASSLGGRNSYEQYF. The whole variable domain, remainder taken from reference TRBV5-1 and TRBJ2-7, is KAGVTQTPRYLIKTRGQQVTLSCSPISGHRSVSWYQQTPGQGLQFLFEYFSETQRNKGNFPGRFSGRQFSNSRSEMNVSTLELGDSALYLCASSLGGRNSYEQYFGPGTRLTVT.

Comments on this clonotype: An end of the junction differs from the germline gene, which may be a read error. CDR3 DNA sequence: TGTGCCATCAGTCCCAGCGCGTACGAGCAGTACTTC. Its protein product is CAISPSAYEQYF. The chain links TRBV6-2 or TRBV6-3 to TRBJ2-7; D remains unclear. CDR3 length: 12 amino acids. Germline V lookup: CDR1 MNHEY, CDR2 SVGEGT.

CDR3: CAISEDGGSSYEQYF. In DNA form, the CDR3 reads TGTGCCATCAGTGAAGACGGAGGGAGCTCCTACGAGCAGTACTTC. The chain uses TRBV10-3 and TRBJ2-7; D may be TRBD2 (6 bases). CDR3 length equals 15 residues. From germline, CDR1 is ENHRY and CDR2 SYGVKD. Deletions cut 3 bases from V and 0 bases from J, with 12 bases between.

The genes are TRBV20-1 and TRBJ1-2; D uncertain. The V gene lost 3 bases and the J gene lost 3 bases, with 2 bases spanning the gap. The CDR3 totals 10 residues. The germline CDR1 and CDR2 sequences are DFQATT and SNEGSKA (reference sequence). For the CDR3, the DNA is TGCAGTGCTAGGGACTATGGCTACACCTTC. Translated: CSARDYGYTF.

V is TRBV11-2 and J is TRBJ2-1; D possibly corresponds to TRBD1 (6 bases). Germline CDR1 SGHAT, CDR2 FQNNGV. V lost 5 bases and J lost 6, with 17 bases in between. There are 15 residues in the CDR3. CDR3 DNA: TGTGCCAGCAGCCTGGACCAGGGGTATTCCAATGAGCAGTTCTTC. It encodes CASSLDQGYSNEQFF.

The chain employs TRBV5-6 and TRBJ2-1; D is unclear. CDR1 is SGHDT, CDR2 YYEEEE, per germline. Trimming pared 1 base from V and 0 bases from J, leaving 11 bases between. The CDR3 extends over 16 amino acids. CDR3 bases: TGTGCCAGCAGCTTGTTAGTTGGTAACTCCTACAATGAGCAGTTCTTC. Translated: CASSLLVGNSYNEQFF.

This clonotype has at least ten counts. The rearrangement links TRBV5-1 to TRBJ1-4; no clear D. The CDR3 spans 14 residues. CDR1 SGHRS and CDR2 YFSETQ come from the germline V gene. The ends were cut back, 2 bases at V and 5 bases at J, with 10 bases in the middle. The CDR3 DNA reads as TGCGCCAGCAGCTTAAAGCCAGGAAATGAAAAACTGTTTTTT. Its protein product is CASSLKPGNEKLFF.

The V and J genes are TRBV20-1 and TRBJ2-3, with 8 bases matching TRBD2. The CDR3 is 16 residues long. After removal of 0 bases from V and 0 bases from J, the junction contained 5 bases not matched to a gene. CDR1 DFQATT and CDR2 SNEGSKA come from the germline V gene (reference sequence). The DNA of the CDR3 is TGCAGTGCTAGAGACCCAGCGGGGGTTAGCACAGATACGCAGTATTTT. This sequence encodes CSARDPAGVSTDTQYF.